A single TCR beta chain is shown here with its context. The antigen is undetermined. This record belongs to a study of post-analysis software for immune sequencing data. V dropped 3 bases and J dropped 2 bases, with 14 bases sitting between them. Looked up from germline, CDR1 is SGHTA and CDR2 is FQGNSA. The CDR3 is made up of 15 amino acids. Study outcomes and limitations: Significantly lower normalized Chao1 diversity was found in patients with multiple sclerosis relative to controls. Samples made in the same batch grouped tightly together by F measure. Four or five TRBV segments were more frequent in patients than controls; TRBV5-6, TRBV5-1 and TRBV20-1 belonged to this group.

Prepared TCR beta cDNA libraries contained unique molecular identifiers. Between roughly 1 and 10 million T cells gave rise to some 490,000 cDNA molecules. TCRdb independently ran MiXCR on the PCR reads; one entry per CDR3 protein. Of fewer than 850,000 distinct CDR3 sequences in the sample, roughly 27% were seen once. This receptor was obtained from a girl between 5 and 17 years old with multiple sclerosis. Material: blood. The chain uses TRBV7-2 and TRBJ2-7; D unclear. The CDR3 reads CASSFRGSNTYEQYF. CDR3 nucleotides: TGTGCCAGCAGCTTTAGAGGATCCAACACCTACGAGCAGTACTTC. The full variable domain, with the rest looked up from reference TRBV7-2 and TRBJ2-7, is GAGVSQSPSNKVTEKGKDVELRCDPISGHTALYWYRQSLGQGLEFLIYFQGNSAPDKSGLPSDRFSAERTGGSVSTLTIQRTQQEDSAVYLCASSFRGSNTYEQYFGPGTRLTVT.